The rows below give T cell receptor beta chains drawn from one sample of a study of blood T cell repertoires in COVID-19. Profiled with immunoSEQ multiplex PCR; TCRdb holds only in-frame clones, not every one. Of around 140,000 clones in the sample, about 87% were seen once. The sample comprised peripheral blood. These receptors were collected from a man aged 50-60 years with active COVID-19. The CDR3 runs from the conserved cysteine through the conserved F or W. Each record gives: clone size, D gene, J gene, V gene, CDR3 DNA, CDR3 protein. The D gene is left open where the match is weak. Clone size, where shown, is once, few, many, or a class for clones that have expanded.

abundance: -; d_gene: -; j_gene: TRBJ2-2; v_gene: TRBV6-5; CDR3nt: TGTGCCAGCAAGGACGGGAACTTGAACACCGGGGAGCTGTTTTTT; CDR3aa: CASKDGNLNTGELFF
abundance: -; d_gene: TRBD1; j_gene: TRBJ1-6; v_gene: TRBV18; CDR3nt: TGTGCCAGCTCACCGCTGGACAGGGATTCACCCCTCCACTTT; CDR3aa: CASSPLDRDSPLHF
abundance: -; d_gene: -; j_gene: TRBJ2-1; v_gene: TRBV19; CDR3nt: TGTGCCAGTAGTGCCAGGGGCCGGAATGAGCAGTTCTTC; CDR3aa: CASSARGRNEQFF
abundance: -; d_gene: -; j_gene: TRBJ1-2; v_gene: TRBV5-1; CDR3nt: TGCGCCAGCAGCCCAAGAGGCAACTATGGCTACACCTTC; CDR3aa: CASSPRGNYGYTF
abundance: -; d_gene: TRBD1; j_gene: TRBJ1-5; v_gene: TRBV5-1; CDR3nt: TGCGCCAGCAGCGAGGGACAGGTCGGGGTTCAGCCCCAGCATTTT; CDR3aa: CASSEGQVGVQPQHF
abundance: -; d_gene: -; j_gene: TRBJ2-2; v_gene: TRBV3-1/TRBV3-2; CDR3nt: TGTGCCAGCAGCCAACCTCTTAGGTCTAGGACCGGGGAGCTGTTTTTT; CDR3aa: CASSQPLRSRTGELFF
abundance: -; d_gene: -; j_gene: TRBJ1-5; v_gene: TRBV19; CDR3nt: TGTGCCAGTAGTATCTATCTAGGTCCCCAGCATTTT; CDR3aa: CASSIYLGPQHF
abundance: once; d_gene: -; j_gene: TRBJ1-1; v_gene: TRBV20-1; CDR3nt: TGCAGTGCTAGTCCGGGGCTGGGGAGGACTGAAGCTTTCTTT; CDR3aa: CSASPGLGRTEAFF
abundance: -; d_gene: -; j_gene: TRBJ1-5; v_gene: TRBV5-4; CDR3nt: TGTGCCAGCAGCTTGGGAGGGGGAAATCAGCCCCAGCATTTT; CDR3aa: CASSLGGGNQPQHF
abundance: -; d_gene: TRBD1; j_gene: TRBJ1-1; v_gene: TRBV9; CDR3nt: TGTGCCAGCAGCTCAGGGGGATTTGAAGCTTTCTTT; CDR3aa: CASSSGGFEAFF
abundance: -; d_gene: -; j_gene: TRBJ1-5; v_gene: TRBV4-3; CDR3nt: TGCGCCAGCAGCCAAGATTCAAATAGCAATCAGCCCCAGCATTTT; CDR3aa: CASSQDSNSNQPQHF
abundance: -; d_gene: TRBD1; j_gene: TRBJ1-5; v_gene: TRBV29-1; CDR3nt: TGCAGCGTAGGGACAGGGGTAGGTCAGCCCCAGCATTTT; CDR3aa: CSVGTGVGQPQHF
abundance: -; d_gene: TRBD1; j_gene: TRBJ1-2; v_gene: TRBV2; CDR3nt: TGTGCCAGCAGCCGGGACAGAGAAATTTATGGCTACACCTTC; CDR3aa: CASSRDREIYGYTF
abundance: -; d_gene: -; j_gene: TRBJ1-2; v_gene: TRBV28; CDR3nt: TGTGCCAGCAGGCCCGCGGAGGGGAACGACCTCTATGGCTACACCTTC; CDR3aa: CASRPAEGNDLYGYTF
abundance: -; d_gene: -; j_gene: TRBJ1-1; v_gene: TRBV10-3; CDR3nt: TGTGCCATCAGTGAGAAGGGGTCTTACACTGAAGCTTTCTTT; CDR3aa: CAISEKGSYTEAFF
abundance: -; d_gene: TRBD1; j_gene: TRBJ2-1; v_gene: TRBV6-4; CDR3nt: TGTGCCAGCAGTGCCGGGACAGGGACCAATGAGCAGTTCTTC; CDR3aa: CASSAGTGTNEQFF
abundance: -; d_gene: -; j_gene: TRBJ1-2; v_gene: TRBV6-1; CDR3nt: TGTGCCAGCAGTGAAACAGGGTTCCTCAGGAGGGGCTACACCTTC; CDR3aa: CASSETGFLRRGYTF
abundance: -; d_gene: -; j_gene: TRBJ1-1; v_gene: TRBV7-2; CDR3nt: TGTGCCAGCAGCTTACAGGAGGGGCGGGCTTTCTTT; CDR3aa: CASSLQEGRAFF
abundance: -; d_gene: TRBD2; j_gene: TRBJ2-1; v_gene: TRBV11-2; CDR3nt: TGTGCCAGCAGCCCCACCGGGGGGAAGTCCTACAATGAGCAGTTCTTC; CDR3aa: CASSPTGGKSYNEQFF
abundance: -; d_gene: -; j_gene: TRBJ1-1; v_gene: TRBV29-1; CDR3nt: TGCAGCGCGGATGAGGTGAACACTGAAGCTTTCTTT; CDR3aa: CSADEVNTEAFF
abundance: -; d_gene: TRBD1; j_gene: TRBJ1-2; v_gene: TRBV27; CDR3nt: TGTGCCAGCAGTTTATCCCACCTCCATACAGGGGCTCCGGGCTACACCTTC; CDR3aa: CASSLSHLHTGAPGYTF
abundance: -; d_gene: -; j_gene: TRBJ1-5; v_gene: TRBV7-9; CDR3nt: TGTGCCAGCAGCTCGACAGATACCGGTGGCAATCAGCCCCAGCATTTT; CDR3aa: CASSSTDTGGNQPQHF
abundance: -; d_gene: TRBD1; j_gene: TRBJ2-2; v_gene: TRBV11-2; CDR3nt: TGTGCCAGCAGCCCGCAGACAGGGGTGGTAGCCGGGGAGCTGTTTTTT; CDR3aa: CASSPQTGVVAGELFF
abundance: few; d_gene: -; j_gene: TRBJ1-5; v_gene: TRBV2; CDR3nt: TGTGCCAGCAAGGGAGGTGGCAATCAGCCCCAGCATTTT; CDR3aa: CASKGGGNQPQHF
abundance: few; d_gene: TRBD2; j_gene: TRBJ2-1; v_gene: TRBV11-2; CDR3nt: TGTGCCAGCAGCTTAAATCAACTAGCGGGTTCTAATGAGCAGTTCTTC; CDR3aa: CASSLNQLAGSNEQFF
abundance: -; d_gene: TRBD2; j_gene: TRBJ2-5; v_gene: TRBV27; CDR3nt: TGTGCCAGCAGGCCAGTCCTAGCGGGGCAAGAGACCCAGTACTTC; CDR3aa: CASRPVLAGQETQYF